A single TCR beta chain is shown here with its context. No antigen is known for it. V was cut by 3 bases and J by 6 bases, with 13 bases left in between. The CDR3 is 14 amino acids. CDR1 is SGDLS and CDR2 is YYNGEE in the germline V gene. This record belongs to a study of radiotherapy plus CTLA-4 blockade in lung cancer. Study-level points and caveats: An expansion of tumor-derived TCR clones occurred in blood after radiotherapy plus ipilimumab. Early clonal dynamics of blood T cells, together with interferon-beta, were reported as the best response predictor.

The repertoire was sequenced with immunoSEQ multiplex PCR; TCRdb's copy has only in-frame clones and lacks some. The table lists 90,000 or so clones, roughly 80% of them singletons. The sequences come from peripheral blood, collected from a patient treated with radiotherapy plus ipilimumab. This chain joins TRBV9 and TRBJ2-1, with D perhaps matching TRBD2 (6 bases). The receptor's source is a human donor with non-small cell lung cancer who had stable disease on radiotherapy plus ipilimumab. The CDR3 is CASSETGLFNEQFF. The CDR3 nucleotides read TGTGCCAGCAGCGAGACGGGACTTTTCAATGAGCAGTTCTTC.